This paragraph covers one T cell receptor beta chain sequence. Per germline, CDR1 GTSNPN and CDR2 SVGIG (reference sequence). The CDR3 is made up of 13 amino acids. The V gene end was trimmed by 6 bases and the J gene end by 3 bases; junction bases not matched to a gene: 6. Sequencing was performed with immunoSEQ multiplex PCR; in TCRdb, only in-frame clones are kept and a portion is missing. The sample lists 80,000 or so clones, 65% to 85% seen once, with about 18% in the top ten. This specimen comes from a study of blood T cell repertoires in COVID-19. The sample taken for sequencing was peripheral blood. The genes are TRBV30 and TRBJ1-2, with 8 bases lining up with TRBD1. The TCR sequence derives from a woman aged 60-75 years with acute or convalescent COVID-19. The CDR3 nucleotides read TGTGCCTGTGCACAGGGGGAGGACTATGGCTACACCTTC. As protein: CACAQGEDYGYTF.